This is a list of T cell receptor beta chains from one sample in a study of T cell responses to AZD1222 COVID-19 vaccine. Repertoires were generated with immunoSEQ multiplex PCR, while TCRdb's copy carries only in-frame clones and drops some. The sample has roughly 100,000 clones, more than 70% seen once. Sequences were derived from peripheral blood, sampled on day 0 of AZD1222 vaccination. These receptors were obtained from an adult in good health. The CDR3 runs from the conserved cysteine through the conserved F or W. The order of the fields is CDR3 length, clone size, V gene, J gene, D gene, CDR3 DNA, CDR3 protein. D genes are given only for firm matches. A clone size is listed for some rows: how often the clone was seen (once, few, many), or a class if it is expanded.

14,once,TRBV28,TRBJ1-2,.,TGTGCCAGCAGTGTAACAGGTTCCGTTTATGGCTACACCTTC,CASSVTGSVYGYTF
16,.,TRBV4-3,TRBJ2-5,TRBD2,TGCGCCAGCAGCCAAGACTGGACTAGCTGGCAAGAGACCCAGTACTTC,CASSQDWTSWQETQYF
20,.,TRBV27,TRBJ2-7,TRBD2,TGTGCCAGCAGTTTATCGCTCCCGGGACTAGCGGGTCGGAAATCCTACGAGCAGTACTTC,CASSLSLPGLAGRKSYEQYF
17,.,TRBV19,TRBJ2-4,TRBD2,TGTGCCAGTAGTAGGGTAGCGGGGCTTCTAGCCAAAAACATTCAGTACTTC,CASSRVAGLLAKNIQYF
13,.,TRBV5-4,TRBJ1-1,TRBD1,TGTGCCAGCAGCCAGGGGACAGCCCGTGAAGCTTTCTTT,CASSQGTAREAFF
12,once,TRBV12-3/TRBV12-4,TRBJ1-1,.,TGTGCCAGCAGCAGGCAGGGTCCTGAAGCTTTCTTT,CASSRQGPEAFF
12,.,TRBV5-1,TRBJ1-2,.,TGCGCCAGCAGCTTGGGCGGTTTCGGCTACACCTTC,CASSLGGFGYTF
13,.,TRBV29-1,TRBJ1-1,.,TGCAGCGTTGGTCCGACAGCGAACACTGAAGCTTTCTTT,CSVGPTANTEAFF
14,.,TRBV7-3,TRBJ1-6,.,TGTGCCAGCAGCTTTTCGGGTGAGGGATCACCCCTCCACTTT,CASSFSGEGSPLHF
15,.,TRBV2,TRBJ1-2,.,TGTGCCAGCAGTGTAAATCCCGGAGTCGGAGAGGGCTACACCTTC,CASSVNPGVGEGYTF
13,.,TRBV7-9,TRBJ1-1,.,TGTGCCAGCAGCCCCGACATCAACACTGAAGCTTTCTTT,CASSPDINTEAFF
16,.,TRBV27,TRBJ1-2,TRBD1,TGTGCCAGCAGTTTCGGGACAGGGGGCGGACAGTATGGCTACACCTTC,CASSFGTGGGQYGYTF
16,.,TRBV6-2/TRBV6-3,TRBJ2-1,.,TGTGCCAGCAGTTACTTCGGGCAGTCACCCGACAATGAGCAGTTCTTC,CASSYFGQSPDNEQFF
13,once,TRBV11-3,TRBJ1-1,TRBD1,TGTGCCAGCCGACAGGGCTTGAGGACTGAAGCTTTCTTT,CASRQGLRTEAFF
15,.,TRBV27,TRBJ2-6,.,TGTGCCAGCAGTTCCACAGCATCTGGGGCCAACGTCCTGACTTTC,CASSSTASGANVLTF
12,.,TRBV10-3,TRBJ2-7,TRBD2,TGTGCCATCAGTGGCGGGAGCCCCGAGCAGTACTTC,CAISGGSPEQYF
16,once,TRBV11-3,TRBJ1-1,.,TGTGCCAGCAGCTTAAGGTCGTGGGCAATGAACACTGAAGCTTTCTTT,CASSLRSWAMNTEAFF
14,.,TRBV20-1,TRBJ2-4,.,TGCAGTGCTAGTCATCCCCAGGTCGGGAACATTCAGTACTTC,CSASHPQVGNIQYF
16,.,TRBV5-4,TRBJ1-6,.,TGTGCCAGCAGCTTGGCATTGGGGAGGGATAATTCACCCCTCCACTTT,CASSLALGRDNSPLHF
15,.,TRBV2,TRBJ2-1,TRBD1,TGTGCCAGCAGCCCATCACAGGGGGCGGGGAATGAGCAGTTCTTC,CASSPSQGAGNEQFF
15,.,TRBV5-1,TRBJ1-1,.,TGCGCCAGCCGCCTGAACCCATCTATGAACACTGAAGCTTTCTTT,CASRLNPSMNTEAFF
15,.,TRBV7-9,TRBJ2-7,TRBD2,TGTGCCAGCAGCCTAAGCGGGGGGCAGACCTACGAGCAGTACTTC,CASSLSGGQTYEQYF
11,.,TRBV6-2/TRBV6-3,TRBJ2-7,.,TGTGCCAGCAGTCTGCCTGGCGAGCAGTACTTC,CASSLPGEQYF
15,.,TRBV5-1,TRBJ2-2,.,TGCGCCAGCAGCTTGTCAGGGGTCGGAACCGGGGAGCTGTTTTTT,CASSLSGVGTGELFF
15,.,TRBV13,TRBJ1-1,.,TGTGCCAGCAGCGAACCCGGGACGGCTAACACTGAAGCTTTCTTT,CASSEPGTANTEAFF
15,.,TRBV27,TRBJ2-3,.,TGTGCCAGCAGTTTCTTGGGCGGTAGGTCAGATACGCAGTATTTT,CASSFLGGRSDTQYF
14,.,TRBV19,TRBJ1-4,TRBD1,TGTGCCAGTAGCGGACAGGCGCAAGGTGAAAAACTGTTTTTT,CASSGQAQGEKLFF
13,.,TRBV9,TRBJ2-1,TRBD2,TGTGCCAGCAGCGACGGACTAGCCGATGAGCAGTTCTTC,CASSDGLADEQFF
14,.,TRBV3-1/TRBV3-2,TRBJ1-1,TRBD1,TGTGCCAGCAGCTTTCAGGGGGCGAACACTGAAGCTTTCTTT,CASSFQGANTEAFF
13,.,TRBV12-3/TRBV12-4,TRBJ2-5,.,TGTGCCAGCAGTTTTCAGGGTTCAGAGACCCAGTACTTC,CASSFQGSETQYF
15,.,TRBV19,TRBJ1-5,TRBD1,TGTGCCAGTAGTATCCAGGGACAGCTCAATCAGCCCCAGCATTTT,CASSIQGQLNQPQHF